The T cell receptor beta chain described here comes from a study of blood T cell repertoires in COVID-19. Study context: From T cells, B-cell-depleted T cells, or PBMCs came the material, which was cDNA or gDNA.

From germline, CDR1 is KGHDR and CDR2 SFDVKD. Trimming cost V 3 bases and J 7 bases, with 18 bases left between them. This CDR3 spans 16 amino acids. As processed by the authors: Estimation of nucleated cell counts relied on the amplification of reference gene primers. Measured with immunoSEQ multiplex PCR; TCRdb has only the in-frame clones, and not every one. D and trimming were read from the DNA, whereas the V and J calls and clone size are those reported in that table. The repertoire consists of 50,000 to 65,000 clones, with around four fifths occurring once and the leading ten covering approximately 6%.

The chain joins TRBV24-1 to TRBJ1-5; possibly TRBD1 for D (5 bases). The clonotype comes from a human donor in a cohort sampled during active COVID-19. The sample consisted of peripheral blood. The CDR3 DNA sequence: TGTGCCACCAGTGATGCAGGGCGCCTTGGGAAACAGCCCCAGCATTTT. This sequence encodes CATSDAGRLGKQPQHF.